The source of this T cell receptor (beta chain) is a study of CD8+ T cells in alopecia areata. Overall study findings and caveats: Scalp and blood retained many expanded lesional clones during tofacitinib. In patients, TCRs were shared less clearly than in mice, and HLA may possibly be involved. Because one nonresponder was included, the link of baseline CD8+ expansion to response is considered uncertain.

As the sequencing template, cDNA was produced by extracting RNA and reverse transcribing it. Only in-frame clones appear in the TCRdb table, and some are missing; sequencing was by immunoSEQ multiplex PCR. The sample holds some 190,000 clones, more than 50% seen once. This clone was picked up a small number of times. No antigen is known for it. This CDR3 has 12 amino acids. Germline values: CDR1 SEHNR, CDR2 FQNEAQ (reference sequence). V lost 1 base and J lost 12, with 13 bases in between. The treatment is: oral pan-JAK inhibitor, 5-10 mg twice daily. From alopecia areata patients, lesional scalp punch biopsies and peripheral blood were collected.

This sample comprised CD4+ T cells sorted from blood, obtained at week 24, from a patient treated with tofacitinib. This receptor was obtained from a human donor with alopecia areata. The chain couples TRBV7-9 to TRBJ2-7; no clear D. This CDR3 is CASSLVGSPPYF. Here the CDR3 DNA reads TGTGCCAGCAGCTTAGTTGGTTCGCCCCCGTACTTC. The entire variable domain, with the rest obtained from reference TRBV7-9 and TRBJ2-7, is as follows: DTGVSQNPRHKITKRGQNVTFRCDPISEHNRLYWYRQTLGQGPEFLTYFQNEAQLEKSRLLSDRFSAERPKGSFSTLEIQRTEQGDSAMYLCASSLVGSPPYFGPGTRLTVT.